This TCR beta chain is drawn from a study of T-cell reconstitution after alpha-beta-depleted transplantation in children. Unique molecular identifiers were used to barcode this TCRbeta library. Each CDR3 protein is one row after TCRdb ran MiXCR on the PCR reads. The profile shows some 240,000 distinct CDR3 sequences, around 12% of them singletons. CDR3 size: 18 residues. V was trimmed by 4 bases and J by 0 bases, leaving 18 bases between them. Germline-derived CDR1 and CDR2 are LGHNA and YNFKEQ. This clonotype was detected many times. The chain has TRBV4-2 and TRBJ2-2; D is undetermined. Specimen: PBMCs from the stem cell graft donor, collected from the stem cell graft. This receptor was identified in a human donor who donated a stem cell graft to a child with acute lymphoblastic leukemia. The CDR3 loop reads CASSRFSEQQTNTGELFF. The CDR3, as DNA: TGTGCCAGCAGCCGTTTTAGTGAGCAGCAAACGAACACCGGGGAGCTGTTTTTT.